These T cell receptor beta chains were read from a single sample in a study of vaccination and CD4 T cells after COVID-19. TCRdb re-called the PCR reads with MiXCR, one entry per CDR3 protein. The table records more than 7,000 distinct CDR3 sequences, approximately 60% of them present only once. These receptors' targets are unknown. The sample here was cultured CD4+ T cells from blood, taken after SARS-CoV-2 vaccination. The receptors here all came from a human donor with COVID-19. CDR3s leave out the opening cysteine and the closing phenylalanine or tryptophan. Expanded clones are given a class, and other clones once, few, many or no size at all.

clone_size v_call cdr3_aa
once TRBV5-4 ASSSTGLQETQY
. TRBV7-9 ATNRDAHHEQY
once TRBV7-2 ASSYRQGDTQY
. TRBV10-3 AIREASGGANEQF
. TRBV12-3/TRBV12-4 ASSLTHNEQF
. TRBV7-7 VSSRDFYNEQF
few TRBV2 ASRDKGGSTDTQY
few TRBV6-1 ASRRTGMNTEAF
. TRBV27 ASSYRQSNSPLH
. TRBV20-1 SAPLESNTEAF
. TRBV19 ASGSDGSNQPQH
few TRBV6-1 ASSKDNYGYT
. TRBV7-3 ASSSPRLTGGTDTQY
. TRBV7-8 ASSLKPQGSEQY
few TRBV7-8 ASRPDRSNTEAF
. TRBV2 ASSESAPTEQY